This T cell receptor (beta chain) was sequenced for a study of T cells in Graves' hyperthyroidism and ophthalmopathy (dated 2019 in TCRdb). Context from the whole study: To identify TCR V-J signatures that set the groups apart, the researchers used a discovery cohort of about a hundred patients, made up of 40 to 45 with Graves' ophthalmopathy and 57 with stable Graves' hyperthyroidism. Prospective prediction of ophthalmopathy was tested in an independent validation cohort consisting of 18 hyperthyroidism patients and around 16 patients who later progressed to ophthalmopathy. For training and testing, the 100 patients in the discovery cohort were randomly divided in a 7:3 ratio. Thyroid tissue and blood T-cell repertoires from six Graves' hyperthyroidism patients were also compared in the study. Following sampling, methimazole starting at 30 mg daily was given to hyperthyroidism patients, and high-dose intravenous methylprednisolone was given to ophthalmopathy patients. According to the paper, TCR Vbeta CDR3 sequencing was carried out on some 130 peripheral blood samples, which came from 40 to 45 ophthalmopathy, some 73 hyperthyroidism and about 17 progressor patients.

Patients with uncontrolled infections, other autoimmune diseases, pregnancy or lactation were excluded. Clinical symptoms, serum thyroxine and TRAb, thyroid ultrasound, and orbital computed tomography formed the basis for the diagnoses. Total RNA was extracted with Trizol reagent, and quality was checked on an Agilent 2100 Bioanalyzer. This clonotype was picked up many times. Its antigen specificity is not known. The sample holds no much larger clone one base away, and base qualities are not on file. CDR1 and CDR2 were assigned from the germline V gene as SGHRS and YFSETQ. Trimming takes 5 bases off V and 1 base off J; junction bases not matched to a gene: 8. Its CDR3 holds 16 amino acids, cysteine through phenylalanine. The DNA shown is the 48-base CDR3, in frame from base 1. TCR beta CDR3 regions were amplified from RNA transcripts. The TCR CDR3 was subjected to a first round of RT-PCR using the HTBI primer set and the Qiagen OneStep RT-PCR kit. The libraries were constructed in a second round of multiplex PCR and then size-selected and purified. Paired-end sequencing of the libraries was performed with 100 bp reads on an Illumina HiSeq2000. For the original study's pipeline: SOAPnuke was used to process the raw data, with reads discarded if the reads contained adapters or uncalled bases, had a mean Phred below 15, or lacked an exact constant-primer or identifier match. High-quality paired reads were merged with COPE v1.2.5, and unique nucleotide sequences were defined as clonotypes. MiTCR v1.1 was used to align the clonotypes against IMGT TRBV, TRBD and TRBJ reference segments. Analysis was restricted to V-J combinations with a frequency above 0.0001, which covered about 99% of repertoires. A TCS score was defined as the ratio between F50 (clonal expansion) and ExV (chaos), using BLOSUM62-based TCRdist between CDR3 peptides within each V-J. Welch's t-statistics and random forest reduced 500 to 550 V-J features to roughly 13, which were used in a naive Bayes classifier (R e1071). Thyroid-blood repertoire similarity was quantified with the Morisita-Horn index. TCRdb took the public reads, trimmed them with fastp at Q25, ran MiXCR for clone calling and kept in-frame beta chains. Each CDR3 protein gets just one entry, which takes the most common genes and DNA from the rows behind it. The V and J calls follow TCRdb's processing rather than the paper's. This sample comprises roughly 500,000 distinct CDR3 sequences, 46% of them detected only once. About 43% of the sample belongs to the ten largest clones.

Beyond this particular receptor, the publication reports: A model built on a 13 V-J signature distinguished ophthalmopathy from stable hyperthyroidism, reaching about 89% sensitivity and about 81% specificity in cross-validation and 80%/75% in testing. During validation, the model predicted progression to ophthalmopathy a median of roughly 7.1 months ahead of onset, with just under 71% sensitivity and more than 72% specificity. Most expanded thyroid clonotypes (frequency above 0.001) were also detected in blood, suggesting blood repertoires may reflect thyroid immune responses. Sample size was not statistically predetermined, and blinding of investigators to group allocation was not performed.

This receptor was taken from an adult woman with Graves' disease, either hyperthyroidism or ophthalmopathy (not recorded which). Material for sequencing was peripheral blood or thyroid tissue (not recorded which). The chain couples TRBV5-1 to TRBJ2-7, and 11 bases in between align with TRBD1. The DNA sequence is given as TGCGCCAGCAGGCGAGGACAGGGGGCTTCTTCCTACGAGCAGTACTTC. It translates to CASRRGQGASSYEQYF. Reference TRBV5-1 and TRBJ2-7 genes cover what lies past the CDR3, so the full variable domain is KAGVTQTPRYLIKTRGQQVTLSCSPISGHRSVSWYQQTPGQGLQFLFEYFSETQRNKGNFPGRFSGRQFSNSRSEMNVSTLELGDSALYLCASRRGQGASSYEQYFGPGTRLTVT.